These 14 T cell receptor beta chains were all obtained from the same sample, sequenced in a study of CXCR3-negative and CXCR3-positive naive CD8 T cells. Notes on the study in general: When CXCR3-positive naive cells were set against CXCR3-negative naive cells, the former had more hydrophobic TRB CDR3s.

TRB cDNA was prepared as libraries by UMI-labeled 5' RACE. TCRdb reanalyzed the 5' RACE reads and collapses them to one entry per CDR3 protein, without DNA. This sample's table reports around 140,000 distinct CDR3 sequences. Their target antigens are unknown. Sequenced: naive CXCR3+ CD8+ T cells from blood. Subset defined: CD45RO-CCR7+CD27+CD95- naive CD8+ T cells expressing CXCR3 (TNR3+). All receptors come from a human donor in good health. Some clones in this sample may be carry-over from other donors' samples.

The J gene is TRBJ2-1, the V gene TRBV10-2; TCRdb reports TRBD1, a call that lacks DNA to check it against. CDR1 and CDR2 (germline): WSHSY, SAAADI. CDR3 length equals 12 residues. The CDR3 here is CASSELSNEQFF.

The J gene is TRBJ2-2, the V gene TRBV20-1; TCRdb's assignment of TRBD1 cannot be checked, as there is no DNA. The CDR3 has 15 residues. Germline CDR1 and CDR2: DFQATT and SNEGSKA (reference sequence). CDR3: CSASIRGGDTGELFF.

This CDR3 reads CATTPGQGKHEQYF. The chain combines TRBV15 with TRBJ2-7; TCRdb outputs TRBD1, but without DNA this stays unchecked. CDR3 length: 14 amino acids. Germline V CDR1 and CDR2: LNHNV, YYDKDF (reference sequence).

This chain joins TRBV5-6 and TRBJ2-5; TCRdb gives TRBD1 as the D gene, but with no DNA this cannot be confirmed. Germline V gene lookup returns CDR1 SGHDT and CDR2 YYEEEE. The CDR3 is made up of 14 amino acids. CDR3 protein: CASSPVDSGETQYF.

The chain joins TRBV28 to TRBJ1-5. Per the germline V gene, CDR1 is MDHEN and CDR2 is SYDVKM. This CDR3 is 18 amino acids long. The CDR3 spells CASSPGLEASYSNQPQHF.

V is TRBV12-3 or TRBV12-4 and J is TRBJ1-2. The CDR3 length is 15 residues. CDR3 in amino acids: CASSFPTGPSIFYTF.

The rearrangement joins TRBV4-1 to TRBJ2-1; TCRdb lists TRBD1, though no DNA is available to test this call. Germline V gene data show CDR1 as MGHRA and CDR2 as YSYEKL. The CDR3 extends over 16 amino acids. CDR3: CASSQVIGIFPGEQFF.

This chain links TRBV5-1 with TRBJ2-6. The CDR3 has 15 amino acids. Germline lookup yields CDR1 SGHRS and CDR2 YFSETQ. The chain's CDR3 is CASSLERSGANVLTF.

The chain couples TRBV29-1 to TRBJ2-7; TCRdb names TRBD1, which stays unverified in the absence of DNA. Per germline, CDR1 SQVTM and CDR2 ANQGSEA. The CDR3 extends over 14 amino acids. CDR3 residues: CSVEKGQGSDEQYF.

The chain has TRBV7-6 and TRBJ2-7. CDR3 length: 14 amino acids. Per the germline V gene, CDR1 is SGHVS and CDR2 is FNYEAQ. CDR3 in amino acids: CASSLRELTYEQYF.

The CDR3 region is CASSQDRSGWSYEQYF. This chain connects TRBV4-3 to TRBJ2-7. Germline CDR1 reads LGHNA; CDR2 reads YSLEER. This CDR3 is 16 amino acids long.

The chain joins TRBV7-2 to TRBJ2-1; TCRdb's D call, TRBD2, is unchecked because there is no DNA. Per the germline V gene, CDR1 is SGHTA and CDR2 is FQGNSA. This CDR3 is built from 15 residues. CDR3 in amino acids: CASSLVLRGGNEQFF.

The chain has TRBV7-8 and TRBJ2-1; TCRdb outputs TRBD2, but without DNA this stays unchecked. The CDR3 loop spans 15 amino acids. Looked up from germline, CDR1 is SGHVS and CDR2 is FQNEAQ. CDR3 loop: CASSFPGTRDNEQFF.

J is TRBJ1-2 and V is TRBV6-6; TCRdb indicates TRBD1, and absent DNA this call remains unverified. Germline V lookup: CDR1 MNHNY, CDR2 SVGAGI (reference sequence). The CDR3 consists of 16 residues. Here the CDR3 reads CASSFYRGPGSYGYTF.